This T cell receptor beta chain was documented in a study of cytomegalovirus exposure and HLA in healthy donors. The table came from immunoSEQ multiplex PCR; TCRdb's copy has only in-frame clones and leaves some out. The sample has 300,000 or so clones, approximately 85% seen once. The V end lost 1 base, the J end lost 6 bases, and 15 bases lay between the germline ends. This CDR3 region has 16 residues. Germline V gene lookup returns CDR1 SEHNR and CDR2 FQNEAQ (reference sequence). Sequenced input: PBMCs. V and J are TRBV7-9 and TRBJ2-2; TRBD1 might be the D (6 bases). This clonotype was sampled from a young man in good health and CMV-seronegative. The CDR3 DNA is TGTGCCAGCAGCTTAGACCAGGGGCTGGTAGCCGGGGAGCTGTTTTTT. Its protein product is CASSLDQGLVAGELFF.